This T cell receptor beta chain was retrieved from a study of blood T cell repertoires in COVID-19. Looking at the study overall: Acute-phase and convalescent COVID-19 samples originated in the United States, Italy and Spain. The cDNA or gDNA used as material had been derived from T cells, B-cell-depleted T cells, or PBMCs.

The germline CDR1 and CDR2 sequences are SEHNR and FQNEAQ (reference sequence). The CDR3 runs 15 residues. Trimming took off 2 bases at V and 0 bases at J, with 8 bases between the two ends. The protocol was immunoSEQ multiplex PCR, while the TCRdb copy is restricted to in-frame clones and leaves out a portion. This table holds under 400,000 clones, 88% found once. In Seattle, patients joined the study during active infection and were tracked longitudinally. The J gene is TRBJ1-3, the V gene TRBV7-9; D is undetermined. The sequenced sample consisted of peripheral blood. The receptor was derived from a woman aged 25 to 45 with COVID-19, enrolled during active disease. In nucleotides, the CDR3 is TGTGCCAGCAGCTTAAATGCAGTCTCTGGAAACACCATATATTTT. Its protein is CASSLNAVSGNTIYF. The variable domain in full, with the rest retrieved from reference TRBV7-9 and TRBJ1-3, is DTGVSQNPRHKITKRGQNVTFRCDPISEHNRLYWYRQTLGQGPEFLTYFQNEAQLEKSRLLSDRFSAERPKGSFSTLEIQRTEQGDSAMYLCASSLNAVSGNTIYFGEGSWLTVV.